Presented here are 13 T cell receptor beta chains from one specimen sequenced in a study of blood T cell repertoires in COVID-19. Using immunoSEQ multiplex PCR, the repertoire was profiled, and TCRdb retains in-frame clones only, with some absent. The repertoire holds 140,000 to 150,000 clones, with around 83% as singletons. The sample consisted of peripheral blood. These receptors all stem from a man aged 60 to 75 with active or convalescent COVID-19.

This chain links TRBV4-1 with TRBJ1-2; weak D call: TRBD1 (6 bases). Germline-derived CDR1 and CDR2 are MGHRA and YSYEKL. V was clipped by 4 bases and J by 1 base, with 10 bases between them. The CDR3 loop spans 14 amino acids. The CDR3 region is CASSPRTDNYGYTF. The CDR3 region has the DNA TGCGCCAGCAGCCCCCGGACAGATAACTATGGCTACACCTTC.

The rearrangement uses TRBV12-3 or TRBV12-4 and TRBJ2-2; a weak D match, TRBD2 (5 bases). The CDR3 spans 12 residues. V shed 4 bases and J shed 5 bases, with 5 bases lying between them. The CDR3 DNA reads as TGTGCCAGCAGTTGGAGGACCGGGGAGCTGTTTTTT. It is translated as CASSWRTGELFF.

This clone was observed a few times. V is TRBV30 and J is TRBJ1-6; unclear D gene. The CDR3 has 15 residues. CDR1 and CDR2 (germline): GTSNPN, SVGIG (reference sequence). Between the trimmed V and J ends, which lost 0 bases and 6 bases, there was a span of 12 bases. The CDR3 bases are TGTGCCTGGAGTGTACCTAGCGGAGCTAATTCACCCCTCCACTTT. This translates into CAWSVPSGANSPLHF.

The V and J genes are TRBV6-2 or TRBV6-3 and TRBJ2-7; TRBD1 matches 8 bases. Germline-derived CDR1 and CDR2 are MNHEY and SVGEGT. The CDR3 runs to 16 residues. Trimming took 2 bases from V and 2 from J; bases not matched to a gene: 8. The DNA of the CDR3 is TGTGCCAGCAGTTACGTTGCAGGGGGCAGTCCCTACGAGCAGTACGTC. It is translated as CASSYVAGGSPYEQYV.

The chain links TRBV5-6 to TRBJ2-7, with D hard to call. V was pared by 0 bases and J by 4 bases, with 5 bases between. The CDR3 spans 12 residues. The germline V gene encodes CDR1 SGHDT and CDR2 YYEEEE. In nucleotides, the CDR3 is TGTGCCAGCAGCTTGGCCGAGTACGAGCAGTACGTC. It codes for CASSLAEYEQYV.

CDR3 residues: CASSYSRQGFGNTIYF. CDR3 nucleotides: TGTGCCAGCAGTTACTCACGGCAGGGCTTTGGAAACACCATATATTTT. The J gene is TRBJ1-3, the V gene TRBV6-5, with a tentative D call TRBD1 (5 bases). V lost 0 bases, J lost 3 bases, and 12 bases lay in between. CDR3 length equals 16 residues. Germline V gives CDR1 MNHEY, CDR2 SVGAGI.

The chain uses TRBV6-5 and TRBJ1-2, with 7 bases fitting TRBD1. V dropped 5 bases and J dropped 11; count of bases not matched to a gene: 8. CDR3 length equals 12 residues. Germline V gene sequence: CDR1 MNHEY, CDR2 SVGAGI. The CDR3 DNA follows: TGTGCCAGCAGTACATGGGACAGCGTATACACCTTC. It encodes CASSTWDSVYTF.

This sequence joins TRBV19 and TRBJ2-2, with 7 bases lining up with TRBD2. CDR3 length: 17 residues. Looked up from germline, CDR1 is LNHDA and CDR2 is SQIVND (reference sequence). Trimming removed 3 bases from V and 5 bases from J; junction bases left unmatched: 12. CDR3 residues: CASSIAQRGDFTGELFF. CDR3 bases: TGTGCCAGTAGTATCGCCCAGCGGGGTGATTTTACCGGGGAGCTGTTTTTT. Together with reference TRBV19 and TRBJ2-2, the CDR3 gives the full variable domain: DGGITQSPKYLFRKEGQNVTLSCEQNLNHDAMYWYRQDPGQGLRLIYYSQIVNDFQKGDIAEGYSVSREKKESFPLTVTSAQKNPTAFYLCASSIAQRGDFTGELFFGEGSRLTVL.

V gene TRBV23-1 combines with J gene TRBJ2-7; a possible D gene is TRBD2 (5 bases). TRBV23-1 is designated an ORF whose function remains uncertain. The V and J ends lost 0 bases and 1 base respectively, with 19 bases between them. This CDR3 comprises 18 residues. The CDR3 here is CASSQSFRRIARSYEQYV. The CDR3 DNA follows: TGCGCCAGCAGTCAATCGTTCCGTAGAATAGCGCGTTCCTACGAGCAGTACGTC.

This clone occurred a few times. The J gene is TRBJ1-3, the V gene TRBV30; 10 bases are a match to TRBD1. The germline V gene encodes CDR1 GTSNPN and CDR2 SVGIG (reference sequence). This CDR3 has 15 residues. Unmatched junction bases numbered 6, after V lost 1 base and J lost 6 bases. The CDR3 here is CAWSGDRGIVNTIYF. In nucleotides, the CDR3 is TGTGCCTGGAGTGGGGACAGGGGTATTGTAAACACCATATATTTT. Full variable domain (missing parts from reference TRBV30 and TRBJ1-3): SQTIHQWPATLVQPVGSPLSLECTVEGTSNPNLYWYRQAAGRGLQLLFYSVGIGQISSEVPQNLSASRPQDRQFILSSKKLLLSDSGFYLCAWSGDRGIVNTIYFGEGSWLTVV.

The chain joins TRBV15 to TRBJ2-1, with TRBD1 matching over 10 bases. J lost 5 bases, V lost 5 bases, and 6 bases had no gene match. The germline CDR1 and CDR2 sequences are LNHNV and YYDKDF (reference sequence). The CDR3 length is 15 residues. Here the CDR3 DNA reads TGTGCCACCAGCCATAGGGACAGGGGAGACAATGAGCAGTTCTTC. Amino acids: CATSHRDRGDNEQFF.

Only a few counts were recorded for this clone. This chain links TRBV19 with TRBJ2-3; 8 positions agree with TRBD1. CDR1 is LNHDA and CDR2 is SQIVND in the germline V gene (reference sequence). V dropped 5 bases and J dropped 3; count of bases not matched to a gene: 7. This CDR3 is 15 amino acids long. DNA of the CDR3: TGTGCCAGTAGTGTCGACAGGGGACGAACAGATACGCAGTATTTT. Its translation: CASSVDRGRTDTQYF.

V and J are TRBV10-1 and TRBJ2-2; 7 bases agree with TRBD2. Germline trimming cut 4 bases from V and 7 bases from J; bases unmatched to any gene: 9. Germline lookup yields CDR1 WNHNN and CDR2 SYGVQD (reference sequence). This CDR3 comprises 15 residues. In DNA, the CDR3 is TGCGCCAGCAGTGGGTCTAGCGGTGAATTCGGGGAGCTGTTTTTT. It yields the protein CASSGSSGEFGELFF.